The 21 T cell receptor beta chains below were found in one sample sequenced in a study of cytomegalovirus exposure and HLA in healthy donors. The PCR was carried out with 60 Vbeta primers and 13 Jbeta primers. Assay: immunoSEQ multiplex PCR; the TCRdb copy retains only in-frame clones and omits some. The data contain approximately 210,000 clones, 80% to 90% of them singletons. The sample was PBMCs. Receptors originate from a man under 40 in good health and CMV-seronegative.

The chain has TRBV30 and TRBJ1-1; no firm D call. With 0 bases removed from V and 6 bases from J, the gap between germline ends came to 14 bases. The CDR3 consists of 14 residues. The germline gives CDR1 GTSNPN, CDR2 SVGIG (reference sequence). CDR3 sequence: CAWSVQRQRSEAFF. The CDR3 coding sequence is TGTGCCTGGAGTGTACAACGGCAGAGGTCTGAAGCTTTCTTT.

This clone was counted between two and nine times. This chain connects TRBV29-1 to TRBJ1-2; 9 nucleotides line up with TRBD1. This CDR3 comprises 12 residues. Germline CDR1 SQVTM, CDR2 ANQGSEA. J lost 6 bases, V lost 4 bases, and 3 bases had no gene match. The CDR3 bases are TGCAGCGTTGGGAGGGACAGGGATGGCTACACCTTC. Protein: CSVGRDRDGYTF.

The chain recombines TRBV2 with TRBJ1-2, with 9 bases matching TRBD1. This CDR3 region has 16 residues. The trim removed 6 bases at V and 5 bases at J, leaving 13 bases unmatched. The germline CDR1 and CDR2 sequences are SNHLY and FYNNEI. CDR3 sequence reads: CASSDQEGQGRYGYTF. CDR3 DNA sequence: TGTGCCAGCAGCGACCAAGAGGGACAGGGTCGGTATGGCTACACCTTC.

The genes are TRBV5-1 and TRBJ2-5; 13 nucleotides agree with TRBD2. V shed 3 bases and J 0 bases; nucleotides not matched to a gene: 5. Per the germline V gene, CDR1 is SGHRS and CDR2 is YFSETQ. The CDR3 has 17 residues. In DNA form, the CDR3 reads TGCGCCAGCAGCTCGAGACTAGCGGGAGGTAACCAAGAGACCCAGTACTTC. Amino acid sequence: CASSSRLAGGNQETQYF.

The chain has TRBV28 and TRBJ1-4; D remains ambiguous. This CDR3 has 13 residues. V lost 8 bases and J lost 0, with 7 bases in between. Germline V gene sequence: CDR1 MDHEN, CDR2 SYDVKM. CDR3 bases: TGTGCCAGCCTAGAAGCAACTAATGAAAAACTGTTTTTT. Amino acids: CASLEATNEKLFF. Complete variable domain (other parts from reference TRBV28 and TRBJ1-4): DVKVTQSSRYLVKRTGEKVFLECVQDMDHENMFWYRQDPGLGLRLIYFSYDVKMKEKGDIPEGYSVSREKKERFSLILESASTNQTSMYLCASLEATNEKLFFGSGTQLSVL.

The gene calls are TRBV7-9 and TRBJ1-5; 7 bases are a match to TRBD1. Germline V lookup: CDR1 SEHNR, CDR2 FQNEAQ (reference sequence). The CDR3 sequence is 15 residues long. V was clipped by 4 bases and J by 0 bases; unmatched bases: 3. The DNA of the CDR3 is TGTGCCAGCAGCTCGGGACAGAATAGCAATCAGCCCCAGCATTTT. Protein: CASSSGQNSNQPQHF. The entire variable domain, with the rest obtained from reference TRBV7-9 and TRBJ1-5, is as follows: DTGVSQNPRHKITKRGQNVTFRCDPISEHNRLYWYRQTLGQGPEFLTYFQNEAQLEKSRLLSDRFSAERPKGSFSTLEIQRTEQGDSAMYLCASSSGQNSNQPQHFGDGTRLSIL.

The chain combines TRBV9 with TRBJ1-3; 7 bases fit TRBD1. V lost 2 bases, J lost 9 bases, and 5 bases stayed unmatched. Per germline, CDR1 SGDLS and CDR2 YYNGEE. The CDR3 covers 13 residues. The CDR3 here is CASSVGQDGTIYF. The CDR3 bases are TGTGCCAGCAGCGTTGGACAGGACGGCACCATATATTTT.

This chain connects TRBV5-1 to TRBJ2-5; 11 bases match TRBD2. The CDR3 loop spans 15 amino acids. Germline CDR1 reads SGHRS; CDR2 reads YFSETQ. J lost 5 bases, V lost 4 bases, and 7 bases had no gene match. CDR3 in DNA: TGCGCCAGCAGCATTTTAGCGGGGGGGCGGGAGACCCAGTACTTC. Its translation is CASSILAGGRETQYF. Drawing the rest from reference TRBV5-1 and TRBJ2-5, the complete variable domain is KAGVTQTPRYLIKTRGQQVTLSCSPISGHRSVSWYQQTPGQGLQFLFEYFSETQRNKGNFPGRFSGRQFSNSRSEMNVSTLELGDSALYLCASSILAGGRETQYFGPGTRLLVL.

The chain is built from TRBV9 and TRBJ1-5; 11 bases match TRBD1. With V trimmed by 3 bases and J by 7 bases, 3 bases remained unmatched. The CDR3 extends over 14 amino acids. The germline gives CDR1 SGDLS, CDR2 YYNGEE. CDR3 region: CASSAGTGGQPQHF. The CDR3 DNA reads TGTGCCAGCAGCGCCGGGACAGGGGGACAGCCCCAGCATTTT. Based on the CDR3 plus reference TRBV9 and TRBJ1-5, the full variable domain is DSGVTQTPKHLITATGQRVTLRCSPRSGDLSVYWYQQSLDQGLQFLIQYYNGEERAKGNILERFSAQQFPDLHSELNLSSLELGDSALYFCASSAGTGGQPQHFGDGTRLSIL.

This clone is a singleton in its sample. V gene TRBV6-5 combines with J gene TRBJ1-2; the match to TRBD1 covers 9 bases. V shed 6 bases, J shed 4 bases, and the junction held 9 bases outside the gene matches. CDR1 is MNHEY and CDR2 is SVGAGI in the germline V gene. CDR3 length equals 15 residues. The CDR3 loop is CASRAPGQGAYGYTF. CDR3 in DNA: TGTGCCAGCAGGGCCCCGGGACAGGGAGCCTATGGCTACACCTTC.

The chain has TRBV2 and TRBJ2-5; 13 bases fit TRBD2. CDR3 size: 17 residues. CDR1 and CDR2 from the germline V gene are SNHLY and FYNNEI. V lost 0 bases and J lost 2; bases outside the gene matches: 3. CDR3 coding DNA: TGTGCCAGCAGTGAAGCCCAGGGACTAGCGGGACAAGAGACCCAGTACTTC. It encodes CASSEAQGLAGQETQYF. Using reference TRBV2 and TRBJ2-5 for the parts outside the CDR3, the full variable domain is EPEVTQTPSHQVTQMGQEVILRCVPISNHLYFYWYRQILGQKVEFLVSFYNNEISEKSEIFDDQFSVERPDGSNFTLKIRSTKLEDSAMYFCASSEAQGLAGQETQYFGPGTRLLVL.

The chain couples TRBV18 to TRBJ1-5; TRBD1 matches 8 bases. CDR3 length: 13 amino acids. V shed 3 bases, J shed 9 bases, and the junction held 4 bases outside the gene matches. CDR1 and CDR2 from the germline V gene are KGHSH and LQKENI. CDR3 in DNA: TGTGCCAGCTCACCGACAGGGGTGCCGCCCCAGCATTTT. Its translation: CASSPTGVPPQHF.

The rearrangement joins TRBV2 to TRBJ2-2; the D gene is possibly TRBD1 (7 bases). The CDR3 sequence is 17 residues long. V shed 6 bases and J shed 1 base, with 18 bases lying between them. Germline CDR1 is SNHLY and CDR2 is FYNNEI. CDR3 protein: CASSKTRTGGNTGELFF. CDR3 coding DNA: TGTGCCAGCAGCAAGACTAGGACAGGCGGGAACACCGGGGAGCTGTTTTTT.

CDR3 coding DNA: TGTGCCAGCAGCCCGGACATACTTGCCTACGAGCAGTACTTC. It specifies CASSPDILAYEQYF. The V and J genes are TRBV27 and TRBJ2-5, with D perhaps TRBD1 (5 bases). The J call may not be correct, given that the DNA end is closer to TRBJ2-7. CDR3 size: 14 residues. Germline V gene data show CDR1 as MNHEY and CDR2 as SMNVEV (reference sequence).

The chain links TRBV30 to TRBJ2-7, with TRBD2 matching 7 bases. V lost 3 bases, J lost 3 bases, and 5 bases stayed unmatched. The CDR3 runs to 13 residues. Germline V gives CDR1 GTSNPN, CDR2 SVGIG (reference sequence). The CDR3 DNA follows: TGTGCCTGGAGCCACCGGGACTACTACGAGCAGTACTTC. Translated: CAWSHRDYYEQYF.

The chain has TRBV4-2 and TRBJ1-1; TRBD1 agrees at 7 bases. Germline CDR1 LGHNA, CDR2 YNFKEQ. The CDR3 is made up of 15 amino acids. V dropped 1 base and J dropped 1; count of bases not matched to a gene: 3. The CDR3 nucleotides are TGTGCCAGCAGCCAAGCCCGGACAGGGAACACTGAAGCTTTCTTT. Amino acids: CASSQARTGNTEAFF.

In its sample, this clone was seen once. CDR3 sequence (DNA): TGTGCCAGCAGTCCCGGACAGGGCGATCAGCCCCAGCATTTT. This gives the protein CASSPGQGDQPQHF. V gene TRBV6-5 combines with J gene TRBJ1-5; 8 bases fit TRBD1. The CDR3 covers 14 residues. V trimming: 5 bases; J trimming: 5 bases; junction bases outside the gene matches: 5. In germline, CDR1 is MNHEY, CDR2 SVGAGI.

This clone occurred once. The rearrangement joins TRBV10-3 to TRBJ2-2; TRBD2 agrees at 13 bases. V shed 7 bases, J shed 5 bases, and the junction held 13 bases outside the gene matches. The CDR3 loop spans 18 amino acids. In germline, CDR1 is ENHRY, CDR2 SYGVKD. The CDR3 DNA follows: TGTGCCATCAAGTCGACCGGGACTAGCGGGGTTGGGACCGGGGAGCTGTTTTTT. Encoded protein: CAIKSTGTSGVGTGELFF.

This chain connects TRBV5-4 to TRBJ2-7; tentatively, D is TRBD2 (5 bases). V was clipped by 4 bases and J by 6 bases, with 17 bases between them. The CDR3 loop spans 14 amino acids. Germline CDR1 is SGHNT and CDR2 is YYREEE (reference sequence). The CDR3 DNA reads TGTGCCAGCAGCCCCCGGGATTCCCGTCCCGAGCAGTACTTC. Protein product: CASSPRDSRPEQYF. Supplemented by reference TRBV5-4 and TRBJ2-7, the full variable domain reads ETGVTQSPTHLIKTRGQQVTLRCSSQSGHNTVSWYQQALGQGPQFIFQYYREEENGRGNFPPRFSGLQFPNYSSELNVNALELDDSALYLCASSPRDSRPEQYFGPGTRLTVT.

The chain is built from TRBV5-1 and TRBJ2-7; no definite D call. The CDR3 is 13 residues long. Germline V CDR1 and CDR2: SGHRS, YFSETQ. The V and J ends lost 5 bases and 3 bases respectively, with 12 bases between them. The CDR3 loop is CASRASTGYEQYF. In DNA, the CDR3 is TGCGCCAGCAGGGCTTCGACTGGCTACGAGCAGTACTTC.

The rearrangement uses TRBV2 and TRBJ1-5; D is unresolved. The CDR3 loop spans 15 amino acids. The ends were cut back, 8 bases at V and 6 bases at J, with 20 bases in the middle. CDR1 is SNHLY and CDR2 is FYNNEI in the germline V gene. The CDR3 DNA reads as TGTGCCAGCCGACTTAGTGGTAATGTCGGTCAGCCCCAGCATTTT. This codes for CASRLSGNVGQPQHF. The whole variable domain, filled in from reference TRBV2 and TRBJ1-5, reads EPEVTQTPSHQVTQMGQEVILRCVPISNHLYFYWYRQILGQKVEFLVSFYNNEISEKSEIFDDQFSVERPDGSNFTLKIRSTKLEDSAMYFCASRLSGNVGQPQHFGDGTRLSIL.